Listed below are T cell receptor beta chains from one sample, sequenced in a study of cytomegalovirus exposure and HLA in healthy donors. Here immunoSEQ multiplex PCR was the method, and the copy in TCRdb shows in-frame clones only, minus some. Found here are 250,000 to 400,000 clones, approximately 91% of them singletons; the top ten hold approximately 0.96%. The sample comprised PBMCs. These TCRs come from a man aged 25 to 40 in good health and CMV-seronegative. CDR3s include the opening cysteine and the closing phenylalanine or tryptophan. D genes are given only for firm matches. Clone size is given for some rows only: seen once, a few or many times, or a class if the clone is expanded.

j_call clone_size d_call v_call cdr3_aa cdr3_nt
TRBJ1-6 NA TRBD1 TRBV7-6 CASSLMTGNSPLHF TGTGCCAGCAGCTTGATGACAGGGAATTCACCCCTCCACTTT
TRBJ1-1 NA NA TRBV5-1 CASSLMNTVVF TGCGCCAGCAGCTTGATGAATACGGTGGTCTTT
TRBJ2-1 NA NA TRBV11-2 CASSLGQWEQFF TGTGCCAGCAGCTTAGGACAGTGGGAGCAGTTCTTC
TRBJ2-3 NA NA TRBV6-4 CASSDGGATDTQYF TGTGCCAGCAGTGACGGGGGGGCAACAGATACGCAGTATTTT
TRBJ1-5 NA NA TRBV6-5 CASRPGFVNQPQHF TGTGCCAGCAGACCGGGTTTCGTCAATCAGCCCCAGCATTTT
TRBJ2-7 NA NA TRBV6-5 CASSYSSPGPSYEQYF TGTGCCAGCAGTTACTCGTCACCAGGGCCCTCCTACGAGCAGTACTTC
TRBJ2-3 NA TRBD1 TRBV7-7 CASSQGAPPHDTQYF TGTGCCAGCAGCCAGGGGGCCCCACCCCACGATACGCAGTATTTT
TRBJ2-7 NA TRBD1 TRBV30 CAWSEDRVIEQYF TGTGCCTGGAGTGAAGACAGGGTCATCGAGCAGTACTTC
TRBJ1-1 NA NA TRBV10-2 CASSTAGAKNTEAFF TGCGCCAGCAGTACTGCAGGGGCTAAGAACACTGAAGCTTTCTTT
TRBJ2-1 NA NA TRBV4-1 CASSQESGSYNEQFF TGCGCCAGCAGCCAAGAAAGCGGCTCCTACAATGAGCAGTTCTTC
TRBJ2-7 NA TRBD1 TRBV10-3 CAISLGQVSEQYF TGTGCCATCAGTCTCGGACAGGTCAGCGAGCAGTACTTC
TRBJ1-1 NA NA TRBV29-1 CSVSDRSRRTEAFF TGCAGCGTTTCCGACAGGTCGAGGAGGACTGAAGCTTTCTTT
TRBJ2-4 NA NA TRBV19 CASSIELAKNIQYF TGTGCCAGTAGTATAGAACTAGCCAAAAACATTCAGTACTTC
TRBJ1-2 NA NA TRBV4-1 CASSQEGQGRFLNYGYTF TGCGCCAGCAGCCAAGAGGGGCAGGGGAGATTTCTTAACTATGGCTACACCTTC
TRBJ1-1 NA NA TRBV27 CASSLIVLSEAFF TGTGCCAGCAGCCTTATAGTCCTTTCTGAAGCTTTCTTT
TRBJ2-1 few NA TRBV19 CASSRRDSTGEQFF TGTGCCAGTAGTAGGCGGGACTCGACGGGTGAGCAGTTCTTC
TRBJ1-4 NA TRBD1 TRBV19 CASSMGGTGESEKLFF TGTGCCAGTAGTATGGGAGGTACAGGGGAGTCTGAAAAACTGTTTTTT
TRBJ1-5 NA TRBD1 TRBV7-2 CASSPGGSQPQHF TGTGCCAGCAGCCCAGGGGGCTCTCAGCCCCAGCATTTT
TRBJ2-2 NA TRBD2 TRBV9 CASSGSGGATGELFF TGTGCCAGCAGCGGTAGCGGGGGGGCCACCGGGGAGCTGTTTTTT
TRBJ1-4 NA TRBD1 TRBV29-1 CSVEGGTATNEKLFF TGCAGCGTTGAAGGGGGGACAGCAACTAATGAAAAACTGTTTTTT
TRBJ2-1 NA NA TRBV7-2 CASSLGQGYNEQFF TGTGCCAGCAGCTTAGGGCAGGGTTACAATGAGCAGTTCTTC
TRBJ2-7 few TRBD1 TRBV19 CATSITGGLSYEQYF TGTGCCACATCCATTACAGGGGGCCTTTCCTACGAGCAGTACTTC